The 30 T cell receptor beta chains below were found in one sample sequenced in a study of blood T cell repertoires in COVID-19. The method was immunoSEQ multiplex PCR; TCRdb's version includes in-frame clones alone and lacks a portion of them. This repertoire shows 200,000 to 300,000 clones, 83% found once; its top ten account for around 5.2%. Sequenced: peripheral blood. Receptors originate from a human donor in a cohort sampled during active COVID-19.

The rearrangement links TRBV9 to TRBJ1-3; D perhaps matches TRBD1 (5 bases). CDR1 and CDR2 from the germline V gene are SGDLS and YYNGEE. Trimming took 0 bases from V and 6 from J, leaving 13 bases between them. This CDR3 has 15 amino acids. Written as DNA, the CDR3 is TGTGCCAGCAGCGTAGGGCAGGGTCTTCTAAACACCATATATTTT. Its protein product is CASSVGQGLLNTIYF.

This clone came up many times. The chain joins TRBV28 to TRBJ1-2; maybe TRBD1 (6 bases). This CDR3 is 14 amino acids long. The V and J ends lost 7 bases and 4 bases respectively, with 16 bases between them. From germline, CDR1 is MDHEN and CDR2 SYDVKM. CDR3 amino acids: CASITGGQRYGYTF. The CDR3, as DNA: TGTGCCAGCATCACCGGTGGACAGCGCTATGGCTACACCTTC.

The chain joins TRBV6-5 to TRBJ2-5, with D tentatively TRBD1 (7 bases). V was clipped by 0 bases and J by 7 bases, with 18 bases between them. The CDR3 spans 16 residues. Germline lookup yields CDR1 MNHEY and CDR2 SVGAGI. The CDR3 coding sequence is TGTGCCAGCAGTTACTCCGGGACAGCTAAGGGAGGGACCCAGTACTTC. Its translation: CASSYSGTAKGGTQYF.

This clone was recorded once. The chain employs TRBV7-9 and TRBJ2-1, with 12 nucleotides matching TRBD1. The CDR3 extends over 15 amino acids. Germline trimming cut 3 bases from V and 7 bases from J; bases unmatched to any gene: 4. CDR1 and CDR2 from the germline V gene are SEHNR and FQNEAQ (reference sequence). For the CDR3, the DNA is TGTGCCAGCAGCTTGGGGACAGGGGGCGGGAATGAGCAGTTCTTC. Translation gives CASSLGTGGGNEQFF.

The gene calls are TRBV23-1 and TRBJ2-1; D remains unclear. TRBV23-1 is an ORF for which the function is uncertain. V lost 0 bases and J 5 bases, leaving 20 bases between the germline ends. The CDR3 runs 18 residues. CDR3 sequence reads: CASSQSKYAGYYDNEQFF. The CDR3, as DNA: TGCGCCAGCAGTCAATCCAAATACGCCGGGTATTATGACAATGAGCAGTTCTTC.

The V gene is TRBV5-1, the J gene TRBJ2-1; D is undetermined. Trimming took off 0 bases at V and 5 bases at J, with 9 bases between the two ends. Germline lookup yields CDR1 SGHRS and CDR2 YFSETQ. The CDR3 totals 14 residues. The CDR3: CASSLVYANNEQFF. The DNA for the CDR3 is TGCGCCAGCAGCTTGGTCTACGCAAACAATGAGCAGTTCTTC.

CDR3 DNA sequence: TGCGCCAGCAGCCGGGAGCTATCCTACGAGCAGTACTTC. This encodes CASSRELSYEQYF. The chain is built from TRBV5-1 and TRBJ2-7; possible D gene TRBD2, 6 bases. V lost 4 bases and J 1 base, leaving 9 bases between the germline ends. The CDR3 runs to 13 residues. CDR1 SGHRS and CDR2 YFSETQ come from the germline V gene.

This clone was counted between two and nine times. At the DNA level, this CDR3 is encoded by other sequences in the same sample as well. The chain couples TRBV11-3 to TRBJ2-7, with 9 bases identical to TRBD2. CDR3 size: 15 residues. V shed 3 bases and J 0 bases; nucleotides not matched to a gene: 3. Germline CDR1 and CDR2: SGHNT and YENEEA. This CDR3 reads CASSFSGGPSYEQYF. In nucleotides, the CDR3 is TGTGCCAGCAGCTTTAGCGGGGGCCCCTCCTACGAGCAGTACTTC.

This rearrangement joins TRBV11-2 to TRBJ2-3; no firm D call. Germline V gives CDR1 SGHAT, CDR2 FQNNGV. The ends were cut back, 6 bases at V and 6 bases at J, with 16 bases in the middle. The length of the CDR3 is 14 residues. CDR3 residues: CASRSQATADTQYF. CDR3 nucleotides: TGTGCCAGCAGGTCCCAGGCGACGGCTGATACGCAGTATTTT.

This clone was seen a single time. The CDR3 nucleotides are TGCGCCAGCAGCCAAGAGGGGGGACTAGCGGGATTCAATGAGCAGTTCTTC. Encoded protein: CASSQEGGLAGFNEQFF. This chain links TRBV4-1 with TRBJ2-1; 13 nucleotides agree with TRBD2. Trimming took 0 bases from V and 6 from J; bases not matched to a gene: 5. The germline V gene has CDR1 MGHRA and CDR2 YSYEKL. CDR3 length: 17 amino acids.

The chain recombines TRBV3-1 (or the pseudogene TRBV3-2) with TRBJ1-5; the D gene is possibly TRBD1 (6 bases). CDR3 length: 16 residues. The germline V and J ends were trimmed by 0 bases and 4 bases, with 13 bases remaining between them. Germline CDR1 is LGHDT and CDR2 is YNNKEL (reference sequence). Here the CDR3 reads CASSQDGGGGNQPQHF. In DNA, the CDR3 is TGTGCCAGCAGCCAAGATGGGGGGGGCGGGAATCAGCCCCAGCATTTT.

This chain joins TRBV28 and TRBJ2-2; no firm D call. V shed 8 bases and J shed 5 bases, with 12 bases lying between them. The germline CDR1 and CDR2 sequences are MDHEN and SYDVKM. This CDR3 region has 13 residues. The CDR3 is CASFLGQTGELFF. The CDR3 DNA sequence: TGTGCCAGCTTTCTTGGCCAAACCGGGGAGCTGTTTTTT.

As DNA, the CDR3 is TGTGCCACCAGCAGACCGGACAGGGGGAGGTTCGAGCAGTACTTC. Protein: CATSRPDRGRFEQYF. The chain joins TRBV15 to TRBJ2-7; TRBD1 matches 10 bases. Trimming removed 2 bases from V and 6 bases from J; junction bases left unmatched: 7. Germline loops: CDR1 LNHNV, CDR2 YYDKDF (reference sequence). The CDR3 is 15 residues long.

The chain links TRBV3-1 (or the pseudogene TRBV3-2) to TRBJ2-6; no clear D gene. From germline, CDR1 is LGHDT and CDR2 YNNKEL (reference sequence). Trimming removed 5 bases at V and 2 bases at J, with 7 bases between. This CDR3 has 14 amino acids. CDR3 DNA sequence: TGTGCCAGCAGCATAGAGGCTGGGGCCAACGTCCTGACTTTC. Amino acid sequence: CASSIEAGANVLTF.

Of note for this clone: The germline gene is not matched at one end of the junction; a read error may be the cause. The chain uses TRBV3-1 (or the pseudogene TRBV3-2) and TRBJ2-5, with TRBD1 identical over 7 bases. Germline V gene lookup returns CDR1 LGHDT and CDR2 YNNKEL (reference sequence). CDR3 length: 14 residues. The CDR3 here is CASSQGDRLETQYF. The CDR3 DNA reads TGTGCCAGCAGTCAAGGGGACAGACTAGAGACCCAGTACTTC.

This clone has just a few counts. V and J are TRBV5-5 and TRBJ1-5; D possibly corresponds to TRBD1 (5 bases). Deletions cut 0 bases from V and 4 bases from J, with 5 bases between. The germline V gene encodes CDR1 SGHKS and CDR2 YYEKEE (reference sequence). The CDR3 consists of 13 residues. This chain's CDR3 is CASSLAGNQPQHF. The CDR3 DNA follows: TGTGCCAGCAGCTTGGCAGGGAATCAGCCCCAGCATTTT. The entire variable domain, with the rest obtained from reference TRBV5-5 and TRBJ1-5, is as follows: DAGVTQSPTHLIKTRGQQVTLRCSPISGHKSVSWYQQVLGQGPQFIFQYYEKEERGRGNFPDRFSARQFPNYSSELNVNALLLGDSALYLCASSLAGNQPQHFGDGTRLSIL.

The chain recombines TRBV29-1 with TRBJ2-2; TRBD1 aligns across 11 bases. Germline CDR1 SQVTM, CDR2 ANQGSEA. J was trimmed by 4 bases and V by 6 bases; bases with no gene match: 4. The CDR3 runs to 14 residues. CDR3: CSVGQGARTGELFF. The CDR3 coding sequence is TGCAGCGTCGGACAGGGGGCGCGCACCGGGGAGCTGTTTTTT.

V gene TRBV6-6 combines with J gene TRBJ2-2, with TRBD2 identical over 7 bases. The CDR3 contains 15 residues. Germline V gene lookup returns CDR1 MNHNY and CDR2 SVGAGI (reference sequence). The V segment lost 8 bases and the J segment 5 bases; nucleotides outside the gene matches: 11. CDR3 DNA sequence: TGTGCCAGCCAGGGAGGGAAAGAAAAAACCGGGGAGCTGTTTTTT. It yields the protein CASQGGKEKTGELFF.

The chain combines TRBV6-5 with TRBJ2-1; D is perhaps TRBD2 (6 bases). The CDR3 is 15 amino acids. The V gene's germline CDR1 is MNHEY and CDR2 SVGAGI. V was cut by 2 bases and J by 7 bases, with 15 bases left in between. CDR3: CASSYGRVAGNEQFF. CDR3 bases: TGTGCCAGCAGTTACGGCAGGGTGGCGGGAAATGAGCAGTTCTTC.

This clone was seen a handful of times. V gene TRBV19 combines with J gene TRBJ1-6; 10 bases map to TRBD1. Germline V lookup: CDR1 LNHDA, CDR2 SQIVND (reference sequence). Trimming took 8 bases from V and 9 from J; bases not matched to a gene: 7. The CDR3 has 14 residues. The CDR3 bases are TGTGCCAGTTCCCGGGACAGGGGACTTTCACCCCTCCACTTT. Residues: CASSRDRGLSPLHF.

This clone appeared a single time. Here the CDR3 omits its conserved ending phenylalanine or tryptophan, so a read error is the likely source. The limits of the CDR3 on the DNA are not certain, so only TCRdb's listed CDR3 is given. The chain employs TRBV7-2 and TRBJ1-1; the table's TRBD1 call for D was not verified on the DNA. CDR1 and CDR2 (germline): SGHTA, FQGNSA. A total of 12 residues make up the CDR3, ends included. The CDR3 region is CASSLRTGPFSL.

This chain connects TRBV6-5 to TRBJ2-5, with 7 bases identical to TRBD1. Trimming took 6 bases from V and 5 from J; bases not matched to a gene: 9. The CDR3 length is 14 residues. Germline assignment: CDR1 MNHEY and CDR2 SVGAGI. The CDR3 nucleotides are TGTGCCAGCAGGCTACCGGGACAGAAGGAGACCCAGTACTTC. It encodes CASRLPGQKETQYF.

The CDR3 DNA sequence: TGCAGCGTCCAAGCGGGAGAGGGGGAGACCCAGTACTTC. It specifies CSVQAGEGETQYF. J is TRBJ2-5 and V is TRBV29-1, with TRBD2 matching over 8 bases. After removal of 6 bases from V and 5 bases from J, the junction contained 8 bases not matched to a gene. The CDR3 covers 13 residues. The germline V gene encodes CDR1 SQVTM and CDR2 ANQGSEA. Combining the CDR3 with reference TRBV29-1 and TRBJ2-5 gives the whole variable domain SAVISQKPSRDICQRGTSLTIQCQVDSQVTMMFWYRQQPGQSLTLIATANQGSEATYESGFVIDKFPISRPNLTFSTLTVSNMSPEDSSIYLCSVQAGEGETQYFGPGTRLLVL.

This sequence joins TRBV4-2 and TRBJ2-3, with 8 bases matching TRBD1. From germline, CDR1 is LGHNA and CDR2 YNFKEQ. This CDR3 is built from 14 residues. Trimming at V came to 4 bases and at J to 5 bases, leaving 5 bases not matched to a gene. The CDR3 spells CASSPGQDIDTQYF. The CDR3 region has the DNA TGTGCCAGCAGCCCGGGACAGGATATAGATACGCAGTATTTT.

CDR3 sequence reads: CASRNSPTTDTQYF. CDR3 sequence (DNA): TGTGCCAGCAGAAACTCCCCCACCACAGATACGCAGTATTTT. The chain uses TRBV6-5 and TRBJ2-3; no clear D gene. This CDR3 contains 14 residues. Germline CDR1 MNHEY, CDR2 SVGAGI. Trimming took off 6 bases at V and 2 bases at J, with 12 bases between the two ends.

This clone has a handful of counts. The rearrangement links TRBV14 to TRBJ2-7; TRBD1 might be the D (7 bases). V lost 1 base to trimming and J lost 9 bases, with 13 bases between them. The CDR3 runs to 13 residues. Looked up from germline, CDR1 is SGHDN and CDR2 is FVKESK. CDR3 sequence: CASSQGQGGGQYF. In nucleotides, the CDR3 is TGTGCCAGCAGCCAAGGACAGGGAGGAGGGCAGTACTTC.

This rearrangement joins TRBV6-4 to TRBJ2-1; D remains ambiguous. This CDR3 contains 15 residues. CDR1 MRHNA and CDR2 SNTAGT come from the germline V gene. V lost 5 bases and J lost 9, with 20 bases in between. In DNA, the CDR3 is TGTGCCAGCAGTCCCACCAGGTCAAGCCCAAGTGAGCAGTTCTTC. Translation gives CASSPTRSSPSEQFF.

The CDR3: CASSLRQGGDNQPQHF. In nucleotides, the CDR3 is TGTGCCAGCAGCTTACGACAGGGGGGTGACAATCAGCCCCAGCATTTT. This chain joins TRBV13 and TRBJ1-5; 9 bases agree with TRBD1. The CDR3 length is 16 residues. Germline V gives CDR1 PRHDT, CDR2 FYEKMQ (reference sequence). Losses at the gene ends were 2 bases for V and 3 bases for J; bases not matched to a gene: 5.

The chain links TRBV5-1 to TRBJ2-3; D may be TRBD1 (6 bases). Germline-derived CDR1 and CDR2 are SGHRS and YFSETQ. V lost 4 bases and J 1 base, leaving 16 bases between the germline ends. This CDR3 is 16 amino acids long. CDR3 residues: CASSPTTGFRTDTQYF. The DNA for the CDR3 is TGCGCCAGCAGCCCGACCACAGGGTTCCGCACAGATACGCAGTATTTT.

The chain is built from TRBV6-2 or TRBV6-3 and TRBJ2-2; 9 bases fit TRBD1. V lost 6 bases to trimming and J lost 3 bases; unmatched junction nucleotides: 8. The germline gives CDR1 MNHEY, CDR2 SVGEGT. This CDR3 spans 16 amino acids. The CDR3 coding sequence is TGTGCCAGCAGCGACCCCGGACAGGGGCACACCGGGGAGCTGTTTTTT. This codes for CASSDPGQGHTGELFF.